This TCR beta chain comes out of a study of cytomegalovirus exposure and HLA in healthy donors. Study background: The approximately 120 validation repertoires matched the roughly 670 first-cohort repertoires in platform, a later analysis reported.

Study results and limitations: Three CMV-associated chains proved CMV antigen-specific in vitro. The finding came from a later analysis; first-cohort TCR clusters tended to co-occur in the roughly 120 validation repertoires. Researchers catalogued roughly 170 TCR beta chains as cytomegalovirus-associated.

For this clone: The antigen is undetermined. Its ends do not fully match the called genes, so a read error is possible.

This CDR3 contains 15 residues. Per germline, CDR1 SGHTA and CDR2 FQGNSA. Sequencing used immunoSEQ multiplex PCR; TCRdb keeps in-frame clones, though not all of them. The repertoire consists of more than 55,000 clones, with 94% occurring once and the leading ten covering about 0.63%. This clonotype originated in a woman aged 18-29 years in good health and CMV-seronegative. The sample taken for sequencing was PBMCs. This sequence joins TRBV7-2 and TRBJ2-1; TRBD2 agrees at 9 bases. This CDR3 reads CASRLGAGGRNEQFF. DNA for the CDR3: TGTGCCAGCAGATTAGGGGCGGGGGGGCGCAATGAGCAGTTCTTC.